A single T cell receptor beta chain is shown here with its context. Trimming pared 3 bases from V and 5 bases from J, leaving 16 bases between. The CDR3 totals 15 residues. The V gene's germline CDR1 is DFQATT and CDR2 SNEGSKA (reference sequence). The data stem from a study of blood T cell repertoires in COVID-19. Looking at the study overall: Samples of COVID-19 (acute and convalescent) were obtained from the United States, Italy and Spain. T cells, B-cell-depleted T cells, or PBMCs provided the cDNA or gDNA that served as material.

Methods used by the authors: Amplification of reference gene primers provided the estimated nucleated cell counts. Method: immunoSEQ multiplex PCR; TCRdb's copy keeps in-frame clones and lacks some. V, J and clone size were drawn from that table, and D and trimming were deduced from the DNA. Here the sample spans 25,000 to 30,000 clones, 81% being singletons. This TCR derives from a man in his forties or fifties with active or convalescent COVID-19. The chain recombines TRBV20-1 with TRBJ1-4, with D possibly TRBD1 on 5 matching bases. Sequencing was carried out using peripheral blood. CDR3 region: CSASLSGTVNEKLFF. CDR3 sequence (DNA): TGCAGTGCTAGTTTGAGCGGGACGGTAAATGAAAAACTGTTTTTT.